This T cell receptor beta chain comes out of a study of T cells in Graves' hyperthyroidism and ophthalmopathy. The junction had 2 bases not matched to a gene; V was cut back by 0 bases and J by 2 bases. This CDR3 is 16 amino acids long. Per the germline V gene, CDR1 is GTSNPN and CDR2 is SVGIG (reference sequence). This clonotype was observed many times. Its antigen is currently unknown. RNA transcripts gave rise to amplified TCR beta CDR3 regions. HTBI primers drove first-round RT-PCR of the TCR CDR3. MiXCR, run by TCRdb on the multiplex PCR reads, gives a single entry per CDR3 protein. This sample has more than 350,000 distinct CDR3 sequences, with roughly 17% found just once. Patients with uncontrolled infections, other autoimmune diseases, pregnancy or lactation were excluded. Study outcomes and limitations: Ophthalmopathy could be told apart from stable hyperthyroidism with a 13 V-J model.

Sequencing input: blood. The clonotype originates from a woman younger than 45 with Graves' hyperthyroidism that later progressed to Graves' ophthalmopathy. The chain recombines TRBV30 with TRBJ2-3, with 13 bases fitting TRBD2. CDR3: CAWSVGTSGTTDTQYF. The CDR3 DNA is TGTGCCTGGAGTGTAGGGACTAGCGGGACCACAGATACGCAGTATTTT.